The 24 T cell receptor beta chains in this list originate from one sample, sequenced in a study of shared clonotypes between healthy human individuals. Measured with immunoSEQ multiplex PCR; TCRdb has only the in-frame clones, and not every one. The sample has about 2.3 million clones; approximately 93% are singletons. Sequencing input: naive CD4+ T cells from PBMCs. Stated subset: CD45RA+ positively selected. The receptor source for this set is a man in his late teens or twenties in good health. Some clones in this sample may be carry-over from other donors' samples.

This clone was found a few times. The chain joins TRBV7-2 to TRBJ1-5; unclear D gene. Trimming pared 5 bases from V and 1 base from J, leaving 12 bases between. CDR1 and CDR2 from the germline V gene are SGHTA and FQGNSA. The CDR3 has 15 amino acids. CDR3 DNA sequence: TGTGCCAGCAGCCCTCAGGATACCAGCAATCAGCCCCAGCATTTT. Translation: CASSPQDTSNQPQHF. Together with reference TRBV7-2 and TRBJ1-5, the CDR3 gives the full variable domain: GAGVSQSPSNKVTEKGKDVELRCDPISGHTALYWYRQSLGQGLEFLIYFQGNSAPDKSGLPSDRFSAERTGGSVSTLTIQRTQQEDSAVYLCASSPQDTSNQPQHFGDGTRLSIL.

The chain joins TRBV5-6 to TRBJ2-7; D is ambiguous. V dropped 0 bases and J dropped 5 bases, with 9 bases sitting between them. Germline values: CDR1 SGHDT, CDR2 YYEEEE. CDR3 length equals 13 residues. The CDR3 region is CASSLGLVNEQYF. In DNA form, the CDR3 reads TGTGCCAGCAGCTTGGGATTAGTTAACGAGCAGTACTTC.

This chain links TRBV11-2 with TRBJ2-7, with D unclear. Germline assignment: CDR1 SGHAT and CDR2 FQNNGV. CDR3 length equals 13 residues. Trimming stripped 0 bases from V and 2 bases from J, with 5 bases between. DNA for the CDR3: TGTGCCAGCAGCTTAGATGGTCCCTACGAGCAGTACTTC. It codes for CASSLDGPYEQYF.

This clone was picked up one time. This chain uses TRBV7-2 with TRBJ2-3; no clear D gene. The CDR3 sequence is 15 residues long. Germline values: CDR1 SGHTA, CDR2 FQGNSA. Trimming pared 1 base from V and 4 bases from J, leaving 12 bases between. The CDR3 DNA is TGTGCCAGCAGCTTAGTCCCCCTCGGAGCAGATACGCAGTATTTT. Its translation is CASSLVPLGADTQYF.

This chain links TRBV5-8 with TRBJ2-3, with D possibly TRBD1 on 6 matching bases. Germline assignment: CDR1 SGHTS and CDR2 YDEGEE. Trimming pared 4 bases from V and 7 bases from J, leaving 10 bases between. This CDR3 spans 12 amino acids. The DNA for the CDR3 is TGTGCCAGCAGCCCAGGACAGAATACGCAGTATTTT. It is translated as CASSPGQNTQYF.

The chain carries TRBV5-5 and TRBJ1-4; 8 positions agree with TRBD1. V dropped 3 bases and J dropped 4; count of bases not matched to a gene: 5. The germline V gene has CDR1 SGHKS and CDR2 YYEKEE (reference sequence). CDR3 size: 15 residues. This CDR3 is CASSSYRGGNEKLFF. The DNA of the CDR3 is TGTGCCAGCAGCTCCTACAGGGGGGGTAATGAAAAACTGTTTTTT.

The J gene is TRBJ2-1, the V gene TRBV5-4, with D tentatively TRBD2 (6 bases). From germline, CDR1 is SGHNT and CDR2 YYREEE (reference sequence). Trimming stripped 1 base from V and 10 bases from J, with 18 bases between. The CDR3 covers 15 residues. The CDR3 nucleotides read TGTGCCAGCAGCTTGAGACTAGGTGGGGATCGGGAGCAGTTCTTC. The encoded protein is CASSLRLGGDREQFF.

This chain links TRBV4-2 with TRBJ2-7, with D perhaps being TRBD1 or TRBD2 (5 bases each). Germline assignment: CDR1 LGHNA and CDR2 YNFKEQ. The CDR3 covers 15 residues. Trimming left V 3 bases short and J 7 bases short, with 19 bases between. CDR3 bases: TGTGCCAGCAGCCATCCCGGGACCCAAGGATGGGAGCAGTACTTC. Amino acid sequence: CASSHPGTQGWEQYF.

Only one count was recorded for this clone. This sequence joins TRBV5-1 and TRBJ2-3; D might be TRBD1 (5 bases). Germline CDR1 is SGHRS and CDR2 is YFSETQ. The V end was cut by 6 bases, the J end by 2 bases, with 10 bases between. This CDR3 has 13 amino acids. Here the CDR3 DNA reads TGCGCCAGCAACACAGGACCCACAGATACGCAGTATTTT. Protein: CASNTGPTDTQYF.

The chain employs TRBV19 and TRBJ1-2, with TRBD1 matching 8 bases. CDR3 length equals 15 residues. Trimming took 3 bases from V and 5 from J; bases not matched to a gene: 8. The germline gives CDR1 LNHDA, CDR2 SQIVND (reference sequence). CDR3 coding DNA: TGTGCCAGTAGTATGCGGGACAGGCTATATTATGGCTACACCTTC. Encoded protein: CASSMRDRLYYGYTF.

This clone was seen a single time. This sample also contains other DNA sequences that code for the same CDR3. The V and J genes are TRBV5-1 and TRBJ1-4, with D perhaps TRBD1 (6 bases). The CDR3 is 14 residues long. With 4 bases removed from V and 5 bases from J, the gap between germline ends came to 12 bases. CDR1 is SGHRS and CDR2 is YFSETQ in the germline V gene. CDR3 DNA: TGCGCCAGCAGCCGCACAGGGTTAAATGAAAAACTGTTTTTT. Its translation: CASSRTGLNEKLFF.

The chain recombines TRBV5-1 with TRBJ2-2; D is possibly TRBD2 (6 bases). The CDR3 contains 19 residues. With 0 bases removed from V and 5 bases from J, the gap between germline ends came to 23 bases. Germline V CDR1 and CDR2: SGHRS, YFSETQ. CDR3 region: CASSLALVAWTTQTGELFF. As DNA, the CDR3 is TGCGCCAGCAGCTTGGCCCTAGTAGCTTGGACTACTCAAACCGGGGAGCTGTTTTTT.

V is TRBV11-3 and J is TRBJ2-1, with 12 nucleotides matching TRBD2. This CDR3 spans 19 amino acids. Trimming at V came to 5 bases and at J to 5 bases, leaving 16 bases not matched to a gene. The germline V gene encodes CDR1 SGHNT and CDR2 YENEEA. The CDR3 sequence is CASSPGRGPSGRADNEQFF. The DNA of the CDR3 is TGTGCCAGCAGCCCCGGTCGGGGGCCTAGCGGGAGGGCTGACAATGAGCAGTTCTTC.

The chain combines TRBV23-1 with TRBJ2-5; perhaps TRBD2 as D (5 bases). TRBV23-1 is an ORF, with its function uncertain. Trimming shortened V by 4 bases and J by 2 bases, and 11 bases separated the two germline ends. There are 14 residues in the CDR3. CDR3 loop: CASSPRRIQETQYF. The CDR3 nucleotides are TGCGCCAGCAGTCCAAGGAGGATTCAAGAGACCCAGTACTTC.

The rearrangement uses TRBV4-1 and TRBJ2-3, with D maybe TRBD2 (6 bases). Germline V CDR1 and CDR2: MGHRA, YSYEKL. The CDR3 is made up of 16 amino acids. Trimming left V 0 bases short and J 2 bases short, with 12 bases between. The CDR3 DNA reads TGCGCCAGCAGCCAAGAACTAGCTGGGCTCACAGATACGCAGTATTTT. Translation gives CASSQELAGLTDTQYF.

J is TRBJ2-5 and V is TRBV5-1; TRBD1 matches 7 bases. CDR1 is SGHRS, CDR2 YFSETQ, per germline. Unmatched junction bases numbered 6, after V lost 0 bases and J lost 4 bases. The CDR3 spans 15 residues. CDR3 nucleotides: TGCGCCAGCAGCTTGGAAGGGGGCTTCGGAGAGACCCAGTACTTC. Its translation: CASSLEGGFGETQYF.

This clone was seen only once. This chain's CDR3 is CASGLSGPGYNEQFF. CDR3 in DNA: TGTGCTAGTGGTTTGAGCGGGCCTGGCTACAATGAGCAGTTCTTC. The chain carries TRBV12-5 and TRBJ2-1; D is possibly TRBD2 (6 bases). CDR3 length equals 15 residues. In germline, CDR1 is LGHNT, CDR2 FRNRAP. Deletions cut 2 bases from V and 3 bases from J, with 11 bases between.

The J gene is TRBJ1-5, the V gene TRBV28, with D perhaps TRBD1 (5 bases). Per germline, CDR1 MDHEN and CDR2 SYDVKM. The CDR3 loop spans 15 amino acids. The V end was cut by 6 bases, the J end by 4 bases, with 16 bases between. As DNA, the CDR3 is TGTGCCAGCAGCACCGCCCAGGGCACAAATCAGCCCCAGCATTTT. As protein: CASSTAQGTNQPQHF.

This rearrangement joins TRBV25-1 to TRBJ1-4; D perhaps matches TRBD1 (6 bases). V shed 5 bases and J shed 2 bases, with 9 bases lying between them. The germline V gene has CDR1 MGHDK and CDR2 SYGVNS. The CDR3 has 14 amino acids. CDR3 residues: CASSQGPTNEKLFF. Here the CDR3 DNA reads TGTGCCAGCAGTCAGGGGCCTACTAATGAAAAACTGTTTTTT. Looking up the rest from reference TRBV25-1 and TRBJ1-4 gives the full variable domain: EADIYQTPRYLVIGTGKKITLECSQTMGHDKMYWYQQDPGMELHLIHYSYGVNSTEKGDLSSESTVSRIRTEHFPLTLESARPSHTSQYLCASSQGPTNEKLFFGSGTQLSVL.

This clone was seen more than once but under ten times. This chain uses TRBV7-8 with TRBJ1-2; 8 nucleotides agree with TRBD1. The CDR3 has 14 residues. The V gene end was trimmed by 2 bases and the J gene end by 2 bases; junction bases not matched to a gene: 1. CDR1 and CDR2 from the germline V gene are SGHVS and FQNEAQ. The chain's CDR3 is CASSLRTGNYGYTF. The CDR3 bases are TGTGCCAGCAGCTTAAGGACAGGGAACTATGGCTACACCTTC.

This clone came up once. The genes are TRBV5-6 and TRBJ1-4; 7 nucleotides line up with TRBD1. The CDR3 loop spans 15 amino acids. The germline gives CDR1 SGHDT, CDR2 YYEEEE. Unmatched junction bases numbered 10, after V lost 3 bases and J lost 8 bases. In nucleotides, the CDR3 is TGTGCCAGCAGCTCCTACCAGACAGGGCGAGAAAAACTGTTTTTT. This gives the protein CASSSYQTGREKLFF.

This clone was counted a few times. This specimen includes other DNA sequences encoding the same CDR3. CDR3 DNA sequence: TGCGCCAGCAGCCCCCCCACAGATACGCAGTATTTT. This gives the protein CASSPPTDTQYF. The chain combines TRBV5-1 with TRBJ2-3; D uncertain. Per the germline V gene, CDR1 is SGHRS and CDR2 is YFSETQ. The length of the CDR3 is 12 residues. Trimming cost V 4 bases and J 2 bases, with 5 bases left between them.

The rearrangement joins TRBV28 to TRBJ1-1; 7 nucleotides line up with TRBD1. There are 13 residues in the CDR3. Germline assignment: CDR1 MDHEN and CDR2 SYDVKM. J gave up 3 bases and V 6 bases, and 4 bases lay outside the gene matches. The CDR3 sequence: CASSITGDTEAFF. The CDR3 nucleotides are TGTGCCAGCAGCATTACAGGGGACACTGAAGCTTTCTTT.

V usage is TRBV27 and J usage is TRBJ2-1, with D perhaps given as TRBD1 or TRBD2 (6 bases each). Germline V gene sequence: CDR1 MNHEY, CDR2 SMNVEV (reference sequence). The CDR3 consists of 15 residues. V lost 3 bases and J lost 3, with 12 bases in between. DNA for the CDR3: TGTGCCAGCAGTTTCTTGGGGGGCGACTACAATGAGCAGTTCTTC. It yields the protein CASSFLGGDYNEQFF.